The 26 T cell receptor beta chains below come from one sample, sequenced in a study of blood T cell repertoires in COVID-19. Assay: immunoSEQ multiplex PCR; the TCRdb copy retains only in-frame clones and omits some. The table includes approximately 160,000 clones, more than 90% detected once. The material sequenced was peripheral blood. The receptors stem from a man between 60 and 70 years old with active or convalescent COVID-19.

The chain links TRBV15 to TRBJ1-1; 11 bases agree with TRBD1. The CDR3 runs to 14 residues. V gave up 3 bases and J gave up 4 bases; unmatched junction bases: 1. Looked up from germline, CDR1 is LNHNV and CDR2 is YYDKDF (reference sequence). CDR3 sequence (DNA): TGTGCCACCAGCAGCGGGACAGGGGGCACTGAAGCTTTCTTT. It specifies CATSSGTGGTEAFF.

In its sample, this clone was seen once. The V and J genes are TRBV3-1 (or the pseudogene TRBV3-2) and TRBJ1-1, with 9 bases aligning to TRBD1. Germline loops: CDR1 LGHDT, CDR2 YNNKEL (reference sequence). CDR3 length equals 14 residues. Unmatched junction bases numbered 4, after V lost 5 bases and J lost 3 bases. The CDR3 loop is CASSRTGDYTEAFF. In nucleotides, the CDR3 is TGTGCCAGCAGCAGGACAGGGGATTACACTGAAGCTTTCTTT.

The chain links TRBV6-6 to TRBJ1-3; TRBD1 agrees at 9 bases. This CDR3 contains 16 residues. Germline CDR1 MNHNY, CDR2 SVGAGI (reference sequence). With 4 bases clipped from V and 0 bases from J, the junction kept 4 bases outside the gene matches. CDR3 sequence (DNA): TGTGCCAGCAGTTTGGGACAGGGAACCTCTGGAAACACCATATATTTT. Protein sequence: CASSLGQGTSGNTIYF.

The chain links TRBV5-5 to TRBJ2-3; 10 bases align to TRBD2. The V gene end was trimmed by 3 bases and the J gene end by 10 bases; junction bases not matched to a gene: 2. Per the germline V gene, CDR1 is SGHKS and CDR2 is YYEKEE (reference sequence). This CDR3 has 12 residues. The CDR3 is CASSSGTSAQYF. The CDR3 DNA follows: TGTGCCAGCAGCTCCGGGACTAGCGCGCAGTATTTT.

The CDR3 loop reads CASSPRQGPEQYF. The DNA of the CDR3 is TGTGCCAGCAGCCCGAGACAGGGACCCGAGCAGTACTTC. The chain has TRBV7-9 and TRBJ2-7, with 7 positions matching TRBD1. Germline V gene sequence: CDR1 SEHNR, CDR2 FQNEAQ (reference sequence). The CDR3 is 13 amino acids. V shed 5 bases, J shed 6 bases, and the junction held 7 bases outside the gene matches.

CDR3 bases: TGTGCCAGCAGCCAATCGGGACAGGGAAAGACCCAGTACTTC. Translated: CASSQSGQGKTQYF. The chain has TRBV11-3 and TRBJ2-5; 9 bases match TRBD1. The junction had 7 bases not matched to a gene; V was cut back by 5 bases and J by 6 bases. The CDR3 is made up of 14 amino acids. The germline V gene encodes CDR1 SGHNT and CDR2 YENEEA.

The chain carries TRBV5-6 and TRBJ1-2; D is uncertain. Germline CDR1 and CDR2: SGHDT and YYEEEE. The CDR3 covers 12 residues. The ends were cut back, 1 base at V and 2 bases at J, with 3 bases in the middle. The CDR3 spells CASSLSNYGYTF. In nucleotides, the CDR3 is TGTGCCAGCAGCTTGAGCAACTATGGCTACACCTTC.

This chain links TRBV12-3 or TRBV12-4 with TRBJ2-1; 8 bases map to TRBD1. V gave up 5 bases and J gave up 8 bases; unmatched junction bases: 2. This CDR3 contains 12 residues. CDR3 in DNA: TGTGCCAGCAGTCTACAGGGGGATGAGCAGTTCTTC. This gives the protein CASSLQGDEQFF.

The chain links TRBV5-1 to TRBJ2-5; possible D gene TRBD2, 5 bases. V shed 0 bases and J shed 5 bases, with 17 bases lying between them. The CDR3 is made up of 16 amino acids. Germline CDR1 is SGHRS and CDR2 is YFSETQ. The CDR3 sequence is CASSLVPSLVGETQYF. The CDR3 region has the DNA TGCGCCAGCAGCTTGGTGCCTAGCTTAGTGGGGGAGACCCAGTACTTC. The variable domain in full, completed from reference TRBV5-1 and TRBJ2-5, reads KAGVTQTPRYLIKTRGQQVTLSCSPISGHRSVSWYQQTPGQGLQFLFEYFSETQRNKGNFPGRFSGRQFSNSRSEMNVSTLELGDSALYLCASSLVPSLVGETQYFGPGTRLLVL.

A single count supports this clone. V gene TRBV14 combines with J gene TRBJ2-1; D is possibly TRBD2 (6 bases). This CDR3 contains 14 residues. Trimming stripped 4 bases from V and 5 bases from J, with 12 bases between. In germline, CDR1 is SGHDN, CDR2 FVKESK. Written as DNA, the CDR3 is TGTGCCAGCAGCCGGAGGGTTAATGACAATGAGCAGTTCTTC. Translating gives CASSRRVNDNEQFF.

This sequence joins TRBV29-1 and TRBJ1-1, with D perhaps matching TRBD1 (5 bases). The CDR3 is 12 residues long. Germline-derived CDR1 and CDR2 are SQVTM and ANQGSEA. V was clipped by 5 bases and J by 0 bases, with 7 bases between them. CDR3: CSVHRMNTEAFF. CDR3 in DNA: TGCAGCGTTCACAGGATGAACACTGAAGCTTTCTTT.

This clone has just one count. The rearrangement joins TRBV19 to TRBJ1-1; D is perhaps TRBD1 (5 bases). Trimming stripped 3 bases from V and 1 base from J, with 12 bases between. The CDR3 totals 15 residues. The germline CDR1 and CDR2 sequences are LNHDA and SQIVND (reference sequence). CDR3 amino acids: CASSMAGIENTEAFF. CDR3 DNA: TGTGCCAGTAGTATGGCAGGGATCGAGAACACTGAAGCTTTCTTT.

The V and J genes are TRBV6-5 and TRBJ2-7; 12 nucleotides line up with TRBD2. Per germline, CDR1 MNHEY and CDR2 SVGAGI. Losses at the gene ends were 4 bases for V and 3 bases for J; bases not matched to a gene: 7. There are 16 residues in the CDR3. The CDR3 nucleotides read TGTGCCAGCAGTTCAGCGAGGACTAGCGGGAACTACGAGCAGTACTTC. Amino acid sequence: CASSSARTSGNYEQYF.

The chain joins TRBV5-1 to TRBJ1-3; D perhaps matches TRBD1 (6 bases). Germline V CDR1 and CDR2: SGHRS, YFSETQ. There are 15 residues in the CDR3. The V and J ends lost 4 bases and 0 bases respectively, with 11 bases between them. This chain's CDR3 is CASSTGGGSGNTIYF. CDR3 in DNA: TGCGCCAGCAGCACGGGGGGCGGCTCTGGAAACACCATATATTTT.

The chain uses TRBV14 and TRBJ1-1; 8 nucleotides match TRBD1. The CDR3 has 18 amino acids. Looked up from germline, CDR1 is SGHDN and CDR2 is FVKESK. After removal of 3 bases from V and 2 bases from J, the junction contained 14 bases not matched to a gene. As DNA, the CDR3 is TGTGCCAGCAGCCACCTCCCCGGAACAGGGGGGACAAACACTGAAGCTTTCTTT. Its translation is CASSHLPGTGGTNTEAFF.

The chain joins TRBV3-1 (or the pseudogene TRBV3-2) to TRBJ1-4; 11 nucleotides line up with TRBD1. V gave up 2 bases and J gave up 8 bases; unmatched junction bases: 7. In germline, CDR1 is LGHDT, CDR2 YNNKEL (reference sequence). The CDR3 consists of 16 residues. The CDR3: CASSQNGQGAREKLFF. In DNA, the CDR3 is TGTGCCAGCAGCCAAAACGGACAGGGGGCTAGAGAAAAACTGTTTTTT.

V and J are TRBV10-3 and TRBJ2-7, with 10 nucleotides matching TRBD2. The germline V gene has CDR1 ENHRY and CDR2 SYGVKD. CDR3 length equals 13 residues. The V segment lost 8 bases and the J segment 4 bases; nucleotides outside the gene matches: 5. The CDR3: CAIGGLAPYEQYF. CDR3 nucleotides: TGTGCCATCGGGGGACTAGCGCCGTACGAGCAGTACTTC.

V and J are TRBV28 and TRBJ1-5, with 8 bases lining up with TRBD1. V shed 6 bases and J 0 bases; nucleotides not matched to a gene: 13. The V gene's germline CDR1 is MDHEN and CDR2 SYDVKM. The CDR3 has 18 residues. The CDR3: CASRDGQGGFDSNQPQHF. The CDR3 DNA follows: TGTGCCAGCAGGGATGGACAGGGTGGCTTTGATAGCAATCAGCCCCAGCATTTT. The variable domain in full, completed from reference TRBV28 and TRBJ1-5, reads DVKVTQSSRYLVKRTGEKVFLECVQDMDHENMFWYRQDPGLGLRLIYFSYDVKMKEKGDIPEGYSVSREKKERFSLILESASTNQTSMYLCASRDGQGGFDSNQPQHFGDGTRLSIL.

The chain recombines TRBV6-5 with TRBJ1-1, with 7 bases that match TRBD1. This CDR3 is built from 13 residues. J was trimmed by 4 bases and V by 5 bases; bases with no gene match: 4. From germline, CDR1 is MNHEY and CDR2 SVGAGI. CDR3 residues: CASSPTGVTEAFF. CDR3 bases: TGTGCCAGCAGTCCTACAGGGGTCACTGAAGCTTTCTTT.

The chain is built from TRBV3-1 (or the pseudogene TRBV3-2) and TRBJ1-5; D gene uncertain. Germline V CDR1 and CDR2: LGHDT, YNNKEL (reference sequence). Trimming stripped 1 base from V and 0 bases from J, with 10 bases between. This CDR3 is built from 16 residues. The CDR3 sequence: CASSQGLLNSNQPQHF. The CDR3 DNA reads as TGTGCCAGCAGCCAAGGGTTACTAAATAGCAATCAGCCCCAGCATTTT.

The rearrangement joins TRBV4-1 to TRBJ1-6, with TRBD1 as a possible D gene (6 bases). Germline lookup yields CDR1 MGHRA and CDR2 YSYEKL. The V end lost 10 bases, the J end lost 13 bases, and 32 bases lay between the germline ends. This CDR3 has 17 residues. Here the CDR3 DNA reads TGCGCCACCACGAGGGGGGGTCCGGACGGGCCTTTGTATCCCCTCCACTTT. It encodes CATTRGGPDGPLYPLHF.

This clone has a single count. The rearrangement uses TRBV14 and TRBJ2-1, with a tentative D call TRBD1 (5 bases). Trimming took off 6 bases at V and 13 bases at J, with 13 bases between the two ends. The germline V gene has CDR1 SGHDN and CDR2 FVKESK. The CDR3 extends over 11 amino acids. CDR3 DNA: TGTGCCAGCAGTCGACAGTTTGAACAGTTCTTC. Translating gives CASSRQFEQFF. Drawing the rest from reference TRBV14 and TRBJ2-1, the complete variable domain is EAGVTQFPSHSVIEKGQTVTLRCDPISGHDNLYWYRRVMGKEIKFLLHFVKESKQDESGMPNNRFLAERTGGTYSTLKVQPAELEDSGVYFCASSRQFEQFFGPGTRLTVL.

V gene TRBV5-1 combines with J gene TRBJ2-1; possible D gene TRBD1, 5 bases. The length of the CDR3 is 14 residues. Trimming took off 1 base at V and 10 bases at J, with 15 bases between the two ends. Germline V gene sequence: CDR1 SGHRS, CDR2 YFSETQ. The CDR3 region is CASSLTLVAGEQFF. DNA of the CDR3: TGCGCCAGCAGCTTGACTCTCGTGGCAGGGGAGCAGTTCTTC.

This clone was observed once. This rearrangement joins TRBV24-1 to TRBJ1-5, with no clear D. Per germline, CDR1 KGHDR and CDR2 SFDVKD. The ends were cut back, 2 bases at V and 1 base at J, with 2 bases in the middle. CDR3 length equals 13 residues. In DNA, the CDR3 is TGTGCCACCAGTGATTCGAGCAATCAGCCCCAGCATTTT. Translation: CATSDSSNQPQHF.

V gene TRBV19 combines with J gene TRBJ2-3; possibly TRBD1 for D (6 bases). Deletions cut 9 bases from V and 0 bases from J, with 10 bases between. The CDR3 is made up of 13 amino acids. CDR1 is LNHDA and CDR2 is SQIVND in the germline V gene (reference sequence). The CDR3 protein is CASNRDSTDTQYF. The CDR3 coding sequence is TGTGCCAGCAACAGGGACAGCACAGATACGCAGTATTTT.

The J gene is TRBJ2-5, the V gene TRBV9, with a tentative D call TRBD1 (5 bases). The CDR3 runs to 14 residues. CDR1 and CDR2 from the germline V gene are SGDLS and YYNGEE. V was shortened by 0 bases and J by 1 base, with 7 bases between the two germline ends. CDR3 nucleotides: TGTGCCAGCAGCGTAGCTACAGGCCAAGAGACCCAGTACTTC. It is translated as CASSVATGQETQYF.